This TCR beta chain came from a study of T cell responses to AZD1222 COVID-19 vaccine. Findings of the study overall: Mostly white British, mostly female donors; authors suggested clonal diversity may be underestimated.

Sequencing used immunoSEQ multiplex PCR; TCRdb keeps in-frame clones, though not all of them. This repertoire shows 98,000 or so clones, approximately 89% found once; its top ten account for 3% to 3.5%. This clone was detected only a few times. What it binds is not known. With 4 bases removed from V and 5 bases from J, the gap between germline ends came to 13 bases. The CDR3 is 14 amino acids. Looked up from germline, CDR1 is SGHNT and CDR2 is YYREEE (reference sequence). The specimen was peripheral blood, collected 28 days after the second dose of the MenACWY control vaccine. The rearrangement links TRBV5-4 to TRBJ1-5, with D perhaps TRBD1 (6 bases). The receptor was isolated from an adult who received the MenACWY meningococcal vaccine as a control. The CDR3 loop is CASSAQGLDQPQHF. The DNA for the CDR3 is TGTGCCAGCAGCGCACAGGGACTCGATCAGCCCCAGCATTTT.